The T cell receptor beta chain under discussion was sequenced for a study of blood T cell repertoires in COVID-19. Original analysis: How many nucleated cells were present was estimated from reference gene primer amplification. Data came from immunoSEQ multiplex PCR; TCRdb stores just in-frame clones and leaves some out. V, J and clone size derive from that table, while D and trimming were established from the DNA sequence. This sample carries about 440,000 clones, around 88% of them seen once, and the ten largest clones take 4% to 4.5%. V was clipped by 3 bases and J by 2 bases, with 11 bases between them. The CDR3 totals 14 residues. Germline CDR1 reads LNHDA; CDR2 reads SQIVND (reference sequence).

The clonotype originates from a woman in her twenties or thirties with acute or convalescent COVID-19. Specimen: peripheral blood. J is TRBJ2-7 and V is TRBV19, with D possibly matching TRBD1 (5 bases). The CDR3 protein is CASSITGGAYEQYF. The CDR3 DNA reads as TGTGCCAGTAGTATCACAGGTGGAGCCTACGAGCAGTACTTC.